Ten or more counts support the clone carrying this T cell receptor beta chain. Its antigen is as yet unknown. This entry belongs to a study of T cells in Graves' hyperthyroidism and ophthalmopathy. About the study: Peripheral blood was taken when the disease was first diagnosed, before any treatment began.

Exclusions: uncontrolled infection, other autoimmune disease, pregnancy, lactation. Fresh peripheral blood, more than 8 ml of it, supplied the PBMCs. Study-wide results and limits: Prediction of ophthalmopathy progression came a median about 6 months pre-onset.

Trimming shortened V by 2 bases and J by 5 bases, and 21 bases separated the two germline ends. Germline CDR1 reads GTSNPN; CDR2 reads SVGIG (reference sequence). The CDR3 runs 16 residues. TCR beta CDR3 regions were amplified from RNA. Using the HTBI primer set, a first-round RT-PCR was run on the TCR CDR3. From the multiplex PCR reads, TCRdb called clonotypes with MiXCR, one entry per CDR3 protein. The data hold around 350,000 distinct CDR3 sequences, with approximately 14% observed a single time. Sequenced sample: blood. This clonotype was obtained from a woman aged 25-40 years with Graves' ophthalmopathy. V gene TRBV30 combines with J gene TRBJ2-5; a possible D gene is TRBD2 (6 bases). The chain's CDR3 is CAWSTATERLVETQYF. The CDR3 nucleotides read TGTGCCTGGAGTACCGCTACGGAGCGACTAGTGGAGACCCAGTACTTC.